Each of the 19 T cell receptor beta chains below was sequenced from the same sample in a study of blood T cell repertoires in COVID-19. This table comes from immunoSEQ multiplex PCR, and its TCRdb copy is limited to in-frame clones, with some not included. Here the sample spans around 200,000 clones, 85% to 90% being singletons. The specimen sequenced was peripheral blood. All receptors come from a woman in her late teens or twenties who had recovered from COVID-19.

This sequence joins TRBV15 and TRBJ2-7; D is undetermined. Germline CDR1 is LNHNV and CDR2 is YYDKDF (reference sequence). Trimming took 0 bases from V and 3 from J, leaving 6 bases between them. This CDR3 comprises 13 residues. Written as DNA, the CDR3 is TGTGCCACCAGCAGAGATCGCAGCTACGAGCAGTACGTC. Protein sequence: CATSRDRSYEQYV.

The J gene is TRBJ2-3, the V gene TRBV7-2, with 10 bases matching TRBD1. The CDR3 loop spans 16 amino acids. Germline V gene data show CDR1 as SGHTA and CDR2 as FQGNSA. Trimming took 5 bases from V and 3 from J; bases not matched to a gene: 8. CDR3: CASSLTGGAQTDTQYF. The CDR3 DNA sequence: TGTGCCAGCAGCCTGACAGGGGGCGCACAAACAGATACGCAGTATTTT.

The J gene is TRBJ2-2, the V gene TRBV3-1 (or the pseudogene TRBV3-2); 9 bases are a match to TRBD2. Germline trimming cut 5 bases from V and 1 base from J; bases unmatched to any gene: 2. Germline loops: CDR1 LGHDT, CDR2 YNNKEL (reference sequence). The CDR3 loop spans 15 amino acids. The CDR3 DNA reads TGTGCCAGCAGCATTAGCGGGAGGAACACCGGGGAGCTGTTTTTT. It codes for CASSISGRNTGELFF.

The chain is built from TRBV28 and TRBJ2-5; weak D call: TRBD1 (5 bases). V was pared by 6 bases and J by 3 bases, with 14 bases between. Germline lookup yields CDR1 MDHEN and CDR2 SYDVKM. The CDR3 sequence is 14 residues long. CDR3 DNA sequence: TGTGCCAGCAGCCCTACCGGCAGGGAAGAGACCCAGTACTTC. Amino acid sequence: CASSPTGREETQYF.

This clone was found once. This sequence joins TRBV27 and TRBJ1-1; D gene ambiguous. Trimming cost V 3 bases and J 0 bases, with 5 bases left between them. This CDR3 is 13 amino acids long. Per germline, CDR1 MNHEY and CDR2 SMNVEV (reference sequence). CDR3 DNA sequence: TGTGCCAGCAGTTTGACACTGAACACTGAAGCTTTCTTT. As protein: CASSLTLNTEAFF.

The V gene is TRBV6-1, the J gene TRBJ1-1; 8 bases are a match to TRBD1. Germline V gene sequence: CDR1 MNHNS, CDR2 SASEGT. The V segment lost 3 bases and the J segment 7 bases; nucleotides outside the gene matches: 7. The CDR3 extends over 14 amino acids. The DNA of the CDR3 is TGTGCCAGCAGTGATAGACAGGGGCGAGGTGAAGCTTTCTTT. This encodes CASSDRQGRGEAFF.

On this clone itself: Relative to the germline gene, one junction end is altered; a read error may explain this. V gene TRBV20-1 combines with J gene TRBJ1-4, with a possible D match to TRBD1 (5 bases). The CDR3 has 9 residues. The V gene's germline CDR1 is DFQATT and CDR2 SNEGSKA (reference sequence). The CDR3 is CSASGGRVF. DNA of the CDR3: TGCAGTGCTTCGGGGGGGAGGGTTTTT.

The chain has TRBV12-3 or TRBV12-4 and TRBJ1-3; no clear D. The CDR3 is 12 residues long. V was shortened by 6 bases and J by 3 bases, with 6 bases between the two germline ends. The CDR3 here is CASSTGGNTIYF. The CDR3 nucleotides are TGTGCCAGCAGCACGGGTGGAAACACCATATATTTT.

V gene TRBV19 combines with J gene TRBJ2-1; 10 nucleotides agree with TRBD2. From germline, CDR1 is LNHDA and CDR2 SQIVND (reference sequence). The CDR3 has 16 amino acids. After removal of 4 bases from V and 8 bases from J, the junction contained 11 bases not matched to a gene. The CDR3 nucleotides are TGTGCCAGTAGTAGTCTACTAGCGGGGTCAGGCGATGAGCAGTTCTTC. Protein: CASSSLLAGSGDEQFF.

This chain uses TRBV7-2 with TRBJ2-2; possibly TRBD2 for D (6 bases). V was cut by 5 bases and J by 2 bases, with 12 bases left in between. Per germline, CDR1 SGHTA and CDR2 FQGNSA. There are 15 residues in the CDR3. The CDR3 nucleotides read TGTGCCAGCAGCGCCTTGGGGACTAACACCGGGGAGCTGTTTTTT. It encodes CASSALGTNTGELFF.

V and J are TRBV27 and TRBJ1-2; TRBD1 matches at 9 bases. J lost 8 bases, V lost 5 bases, and 9 bases had no gene match. CDR3 length equals 14 residues. Germline V gene data show CDR1 as MNHEY and CDR2 as SMNVEV (reference sequence). Here the CDR3 DNA reads TGTGCCAGCAGTCCGCGGACAGGGGCGCTAGGCTACACCTTC. This codes for CASSPRTGALGYTF.

This chain joins TRBV3-1 (or the pseudogene TRBV3-2) and TRBJ1-6; D may be TRBD1 (6 bases). Deletions cut 0 bases from V and 9 bases from J, with 15 bases between. CDR3 length: 16 amino acids. Looked up from germline, CDR1 is LGHDT and CDR2 is YNNKEL (reference sequence). In DNA form, the CDR3 reads TGTGCCAGCAGCCAAGACGCGGGGGCGTTAACTTCACCCCTCCACTTT. Translation gives CASSQDAGALTSPLHF.

The chain joins TRBV7-6 to TRBJ2-7, with 7 nucleotides matching TRBD2. Per germline, CDR1 SGHVS and CDR2 FNYEAQ. V dropped 1 base and J dropped 6; count of bases not matched to a gene: 6. There are 14 residues in the CDR3. Here the CDR3 reads CASSLVGLAAEQYV. The DNA of the CDR3 is TGTGCCAGCAGCTTAGTAGGGCTAGCGGCCGAGCAGTACGTC.

CDR3 region: CASSRTGTENTEAFF. Written as DNA, the CDR3 is TGTGCCAGCAGTAGAACAGGGACGGAGAACACTGAAGCTTTCTTT. V gene TRBV7-3 combines with J gene TRBJ1-1, with D possibly matching TRBD1 (6 bases). The CDR3 has 15 residues. The V gene lost 6 bases and the J gene lost 1 base, with 15 bases spanning the gap. Germline V CDR1 and CDR2: SGHTA, FQGTGA.

This chain joins TRBV3-1 (or the pseudogene TRBV3-2) and TRBJ2-7, with 7 bases that match TRBD1. V shed 6 bases and J 2 bases; nucleotides not matched to a gene: 7. The CDR3 loop spans 14 amino acids. Germline V CDR1 and CDR2: LGHDT, YNNKEL (reference sequence). CDR3 DNA sequence: TGTGCCAGCAGTCCGCCGGGACAGCCCTACGAGCAGTACGTC. Amino acids: CASSPPGQPYEQYV.

The chain uses TRBV29-1 and TRBJ1-2; 9 positions match TRBD1. This CDR3 has 12 amino acids. Germline V lookup: CDR1 SQVTM, CDR2 ANQGSEA. V lost 7 bases, J lost 3 bases, and 3 bases stayed unmatched. This chain's CDR3 is CSADRGDYGYTF. As DNA, the CDR3 is TGCAGCGCAGACAGGGGGGACTATGGCTACACCTTC.

This chain joins TRBV27 and TRBJ1-1; the D gene is possibly TRBD1 (6 bases). V was trimmed by 6 bases and J by 1 base, leaving 18 bases between them. Germline V gene lookup returns CDR1 MNHEY and CDR2 SMNVEV (reference sequence). This CDR3 is 16 amino acids long. Here the CDR3 DNA reads TGTGCCAGCAGACCCACAGGGAATTGGGAGAACACTGAAGCTTTCTTT. Its protein is CASRPTGNWENTEAFF.

This chain uses TRBV18 with TRBJ1-4, with D hard to call. Germline CDR1 is KGHSH and CDR2 is LQKENI. V was shortened by 4 bases and J by 5 bases, with 5 bases between the two germline ends. The CDR3 totals 12 residues. Here the CDR3 reads CASSQTNEKLFF. CDR3 sequence (DNA): TGTGCCAGCTCACAAACAAATGAAAAACTGTTTTTT.

V gene TRBV19 combines with J gene TRBJ2-1, with D possibly matching TRBD1 (6 bases). V shed 6 bases and J shed 7 bases, with 22 bases lying between them. The CDR3 spans 16 residues. Germline V gene data show CDR1 as LNHDA and CDR2 as SQIVND (reference sequence). The CDR3: CASSLEGTSLGNEQFF. CDR3 sequence (DNA): TGTGCCAGTAGCCTAGAAGGGACAAGCCTAGGGAATGAGCAGTTCTTC.